Sequencing of this T cell receptor (beta chain) was carried out in a study of shared clonotypes between healthy human individuals (dated by TCRdb to 2020 to 2022). At the level of the whole study: The cohort comprised two women and a few men aged 18 to 49 years. For each donor, CD4 naive and CD4 memory were each run on three plates, CD8 naive on two plates, and CD8 memory on one plate. To estimate repertoire size and how much clonotypes are shared between individuals, the study performed deep sequencing of blood TCR repertoires from five healthy adults. To increase sequencing depth and limit assay-specific biases, TCR repertoire library preparation and sequencing were carried out by different laboratories using diverse techniques. Each donor's leukapheresis produced roughly between about 0.9 and 9.5 billion PBMCs. Broad study findings and their caveats: Across a few donors, around 5% of naive CD4, roughly 3.5% of naive CD8, approximately 2.5% of memory CD4, and 0.4% of memory CD8 clonotypes were shared. Even with the large sequencing depth, rarefaction of the sorted-subset datasets indicated that sequencing was incomplete. Naive subsets generally had larger estimated clonotype richness than memory subsets did. Compared with non-shared clonotypes, clonotypes shared by all four sorted-subset donors had higher generation probabilities. Pairwise subsampling led to the expectation that sequencing depth would affect the degree of clonotype sharing among donors. Because the study included a small number of donors, the genetic and exposure-history diversity represented was limited. Only blood was sampled, and tissue TCR repertoires likely differ from those in blood.

In regard to this clone: It has no known antigen specificity. Per-nucleotide qualities are absent, and no much larger clonotype sits a single base away.

Trimming removed 2 bases from V and 6 bases from J, leaving 16 bases between the germline ends. Looking up the germline V gene yields CDR1 SNHLY and CDR2 FYNNEI. The CDR3 starts with the cysteine, ends with the phenylalanine, and has 15 residues. Only CDR3 DNA is held: 45 bases, read in frame from base 1. Using the deep immunoSEQ assay, multiplex PCR amplified TCR CDR3 regions from genomic DNA. For each cell subset, the extracted genomic DNA was distributed evenly across all wells of several immunoSEQ 96-well plates, and each plate served as one replicate. Each replicate PCR for sorted subsets received about 180 ng genomic DNA, equal to about 30,000 T cell genomes. The purified libraries were quantified using a Qubit 3.0 fluorometer, sized with a Bioanalyzer 2100, and then quantified again using the KAPA Library Quantification kit. A separate single-read 150-cycle Illumina NextSeq 550 flow cell was used to sequence each immunoSEQ 96-well plate. As for how the authors treated the data: Because only junctional sequences without quality scores were contained in the immunoSEQ output, filtering matching that applied to full-length reads could not be performed. To assign V/J genes and CDR3, sequences were annotated against IMGT germline references using PyIR, a Python wrapper for IgBLAST v1.9. Reads were filtered out if the reads had weak V/J assignments (E-value above 1e-6), no CDR3, stop codons, out-of-frame junctions, or ambiguous translated residues. V3J clonotypes were defined as sequences sharing an identical inferred V gene, J gene, and CDR3 amino acid sequence. The percentage overlap between two repertoires was calculated by dividing the number of shared unique clonotypes by the size of the smaller repertoire. Three approaches were used to assess repertoire richness: RTK rarefaction, the Chao1 estimator, and Recon v2.1 estimates of unobserved clonotypes. Generation probabilities were computed with OLGA for all TCRbeta clonotypes obtained by the gDNA method from a few donors. TCRdb took over this immuneACCESS table, retaining in-frame rearrangements with V and J assigned. Such tables are incomplete; in checked studies, under half of the missing clones stem from an unresolved V gene, and the remainder is unexplained. V and J calls and clone size are given by that table; D and trimming were obtained from the DNA. The sample table holds about 2,500,000 clones, of which around nine tenths were seen once. Together, the top ten hold around 0.15% of the sample.

Healthy HIV-negative adults with no recently reported acute infections or vaccinations were included as donors. Every donor was a Caucasian adult residing in Nashville, Tennessee, USA. CD4+ T cells were enriched through magnetic negative selection, after which naive cells were positively selected on CD45RA and the remaining negative fraction served as the memory subset. After blood collection by leukapheresis, PBMCs were isolated using Ficoll-Histopaque density gradient centrifugation and then cryopreserved in the vapor phase of liquid nitrogen. Analytical flow cytometry was used to check the purity and quantity of each magnetically sorted T cell population. Genomic DNA was isolated from every sorted fraction and measured by UV absorbance on a Nanodrop 2000c.

The sequence joins TRBV2 to TRBJ1-2; the D gene is perhaps TRBD1, from 5 matching bases. Sequencing used naive CD4+ T cells sorted from blood. This specimen's cell subset or site label, interpreted: CD45RA+ positively selected. This TCR came from a young man in good health. The nucleotide sequence is given as TGTGCCAGCAGTGAATTGTCCGCCAGGGTGGATGGCTACACCTTC. Its protein is CASSELSARVDGYTF.